These T cell receptor beta chains were read from a single sample in a study of blood T cell repertoires in COVID-19. The repertoire was sequenced with immunoSEQ multiplex PCR; TCRdb's copy has only in-frame clones and lacks some. The profile shows some 220,000 clones, 80% to 85% of them singletons. Sequenced input: peripheral blood. The receptors were gathered from an older woman who had recovered from COVID-19. CDR3s include the opening cysteine and the closing phenylalanine or tryptophan. A D gene is named only where the DNA matches it firmly. The listing skips clone size in some rows; elsewhere it reads once, few, many or a size class.

NA,TRBV19,TRBD1,TRBJ2-5,TGTGCCAGTAGGTCGCAGGGGGCGGGTCAAGAGACCCAGTACTTC,CASRSQGAGQETQYF
once,TRBV5-4,NA,TRBJ1-5,TGTGCCAGCAGCTTGCGCAGGCAGCGGGTCGTAGTTCAGCCCCAGCATTTT,CASSLRRQRVVVQPQHF
NA,TRBV27,TRBD1,TRBJ1-4,TGTGCCAGCAGTTCTGGGACAGGGGGTGAGGAAAAACTGTTTTTT,CASSSGTGGEEKLFF
NA,TRBV5-4,TRBD2,TRBJ2-5,TGTGCCAGCAGCCCTAGACTAGCGGGGCTCCAAGAGACCCAGTACTTC,CASSPRLAGLQETQYF
NA,TRBV7-8,TRBD2,TRBJ2-1,TGTGCCAGCAGCCCCCGACTAGCGGGGGGGCAGTACAATGAGCAGTTCTTC,CASSPRLAGGQYNEQFF
NA,TRBV5-1,TRBD2,TRBJ2-1,TGCGCCAGCAGCTTGGGGGCTAGCGGGTACAATGAGCAGTTCTTC,CASSLGASGYNEQFF
NA,TRBV20-1,TRBD2,TRBJ2-7,TGCAGTGCTAGTAAACCCGGGAGGTCCTACGAGCAGTACTTC,CSASKPGRSYEQYF
NA,TRBV5-1,TRBD1,TRBJ1-1,TGCGCCAGCAGCCCCTGGACAGGAGCAGGCACTGAAGCTTTCTTT,CASSPWTGAGTEAFF
NA,TRBV6-2/TRBV6-3,NA,TRBJ1-1,TGTGCCAGCAGTTACGGAGGCAGGGGGAACACTGAAGCTTTCTTT,CASSYGGRGNTEAFF
NA,TRBV5-5,TRBD1,TRBJ1-2,TGTGCCAGCAGGCCTACCGGGACAGGGTATGGCTACACCTTC,CASRPTGTGYGYTF
NA,TRBV6-5,NA,TRBJ2-7,TGTGCCAGCAACGGACAGGCGGGGCTCTACGAGCAGTACTTC,CASNGQAGLYEQYF
NA,TRBV7-9,NA,TRBJ1-4,TGTGCCAGCAGCCCCGGGGGGGGACGGGAAAAACTGTTTTTT,CASSPGGGREKLFF
once,TRBV29-1,TRBD1,TRBJ2-3,TGCAGCGCCGCTCAGGGACAGAACGCAGATACGCAGTATTTT,CSAAQGQNADTQYF
NA,TRBV30,NA,TRBJ1-2,TGTGCCTGGGGGCAGGGTTCCTATGGCTACACCTTC,CAWGQGSYGYTF
NA,TRBV5-1,TRBD1,TRBJ2-2,TGCGCCAGCAGCCCAGCCGGGACAGCGAACACCGGGGAGCTGTTTTTT,CASSPAGTANTGELFF
NA,TRBV4-1,NA,TRBJ1-6,TGCGCCAGCAGCCAAGGTCGATCGGGGAAATATAATTCACCCCTCCACTTT,CASSQGRSGKYNSPLHF
NA,TRBV30,NA,TRBJ1-3,TGTGCCTGGAGTGAATCAGTCACGGGGGGCTCCGGAAACACCATATATTTT,CAWSESVTGGSGNTIYF
once,TRBV2,NA,TRBJ1-5,TGTGCCAGCAGTCAGGACAGACAGCCCCAGCATTTT,CASSQDRQPQHF
NA,TRBV3-1/TRBV3-2,NA,TRBJ2-2,TGTGCCAGCAGCCAAGAAGCCCTCCGGGGGCTGTTTTTT,CASSQEALRGLFF
NA,TRBV19,TRBD1,TRBJ2-2,TGTGCCAGTACCGGGACAGGGTACACCGGGGAGCTGTTTTTT,CASTGTGYTGELFF
few,TRBV29-1,NA,TRBJ2-3,TGCAGCGCAAACGGGGGAGACATTGAGTATTTT,CSANGGDIEYF
NA,TRBV5-1,TRBD1,TRBJ2-5,TGCGCCAGCTCTAATCCGGGACAGGGGGGCCTCCACCAAGAGACCCAGTACTTC,CASSNPGQGGLHQETQYF
NA,TRBV13,TRBD2,TRBJ2-7,TGTGCCAGCAGCTTAAGGCTAGCGGGGACCTACGAGCAGTACTTC,CASSLRLAGTYEQYF
NA,TRBV16,NA,TRBJ1-4,TGTGCCAGCAGGGGGACTGCAACTAATGAAAAACTGTTTTTT,CASRGTATNEKLFF
many,TRBV2,NA,TRBJ1-1,TGTGCCAGCAACCTGGACAGGAACACTGAAGCTTTCTTT,CASNLDRNTEAFF
NA,TRBV6-4,TRBD2,TRBJ2-2,TGTGCCAGCAGTGAACAGCGGGGCACCGGGGAGCTGTTTTTT,CASSEQRGTGELFF
once,TRBV12-3/TRBV12-4,TRBD1,TRBJ1-2,TGTGCCAGCAAACAGACAGGGGGCGACGGCTACACCTTC,CASKQTGGDGYTF
NA,TRBV7-9,NA,TRBJ2-1,TGTGCCAGCAGCTTATACGGGGGATCCTACAATGAGCAGTTCTTC,CASSLYGGSYNEQFF
NA,TRBV11-1,NA,TRBJ2-7,TGTGCCAGCAGCCCTTCGGAAGGGGCATCCACCGAGCAGTACTTC,CASSPSEGASTEQYF
once,TRBV28,TRBD1,TRBJ1-2,TGTGCCAGCAGTCCCTGGACAGGGGGCCTTAGGTATGGCTACACCTTC,CASSPWTGGLRYGYTF
NA,TRBV7-2,TRBD2,TRBJ2-5,TGTGCCAGCAGCTTAGCGGGGACTAGCGGGGGAGCCCAGTACTTC,CASSLAGTSGGAQYF
NA,TRBV12-5,NA,TRBJ1-5,TGTGCTAGTGGTTTCTCCCATCAGCCCCAGCATTTT,CASGFSHQPQHF
NA,TRBV9,TRBD1,TRBJ1-1,TGTGCCAGCAGCCCCGGGACAGGGTGGAGAACTGAAGCTTTCTTT,CASSPGTGWRTEAFF
NA,TRBV5-6,TRBD2,TRBJ2-1,TGTGCCAGCAGCCCTGGGGGACTAGCGGGGGCTGAGCAGTTCTTC,CASSPGGLAGAEQFF
NA,TRBV29-1,TRBD2,TRBJ2-7,TGCAGCGTTGAAAGGCGGGGGAGCCCCTACGAGCAGTACTTC,CSVERRGSPYEQYF
once,TRBV6-1,NA,TRBJ2-3,TGTGCCAGCAGTGACTTTAGGACTCGGGCGGTGGCAGATACGCAGTATTTT,CASSDFRTRAVADTQYF
NA,TRBV9,NA,TRBJ2-7,TGTGCCAGCAGCCCCGGCGGGGCAAGCTCCTACGAGCAGTACTTC,CASSPGGASSYEQYF